A selection of T cell receptor beta chains follows, all from one sample in a study of blood T cell repertoires in COVID-19. Sequenced by immunoSEQ multiplex PCR; TCRdb stores in-frame clones only, minus some. The data show fewer than 200,000 clones, roughly 79% seen once. Sample: peripheral blood. These TCRs come from an older woman with acute or convalescent COVID-19. Each CDR3 is given with its conserved first and last residue. The D gene is left open where the match is weak. Only some rows state a clone size, as once, few, many or a class for expanded clones.

D | J | size | V | DNA | CDR3
NA | TRBJ2-2 | once | TRBV7-7 | TGTGCCAGCAGCCAGGGTTATACCGGGGAGCTGTTTTTT | CASSQGYTGELFF
NA | TRBJ1-5 | NA | TRBV19 | TGTGCCAGTAGGGACACATATCAGCCCCAGCATTTT | CASRDTYQPQHF
TRBD2 | TRBJ2-1 | few | TRBV11-2 | TGTGCCAGCAGCTTAGGGGCGGCTAGCGGGAGGCTAAGGCACAATGAGCAGTTCTTC | CASSLGAASGRLRHNEQFF
NA | TRBJ1-5 | NA | TRBV2 | TGTGCCAGCAGTGAATTTAGGCGAGACTATCAGCCCCAGCATTTT | CASSEFRRDYQPQHF
TRBD2 | TRBJ2-7 | NA | TRBV11-3 | TGTGCCAGCAGCTTGCGGGAGGGCTACGAGCAGTACTTC | CASSLREGYEQYF
NA | TRBJ1-4 | once | TRBV3-1/TRBV3-2 | TGTGCCAGCAGCCATCCGAGCCTCGGGAAGATAAACAATGAAAAACTGTTTTTT | CASSHPSLGKINNEKLFF
TRBD1 | TRBJ2-1 | NA | TRBV5-1 | TGCGCCAGCAGCTTGGCAGGGGGTGCCTACAATGAGCAGTTCTTC | CASSLAGGAYNEQFF
TRBD1 | TRBJ1-2 | NA | TRBV2 | TGTGCCAGCAGTGAAGCAGGGACAGGGTTCTACTATGGCTACACCTTC | CASSEAGTGFYYGYTF
TRBD2 | TRBJ2-7 | NA | TRBV5-6 | TGTGCCAGCAGGCATCTAGCGGGAGGGCCCCGCTCCTACGAGCAGTACTTC | CASRHLAGGPRSYEQYF
TRBD1 | TRBJ1-2 | NA | TRBV5-6 | TGTGCCAGCAAGCCGGGACAGAATGCCTATGGCTACACCTTC | CASKPGQNAYGYTF
TRBD1 | TRBJ2-3 | NA | TRBV5-1 | TGCGCCAGCAGCTTGAGAACAGGGGAAAATACGCAGTATTTT | CASSLRTGENTQYF